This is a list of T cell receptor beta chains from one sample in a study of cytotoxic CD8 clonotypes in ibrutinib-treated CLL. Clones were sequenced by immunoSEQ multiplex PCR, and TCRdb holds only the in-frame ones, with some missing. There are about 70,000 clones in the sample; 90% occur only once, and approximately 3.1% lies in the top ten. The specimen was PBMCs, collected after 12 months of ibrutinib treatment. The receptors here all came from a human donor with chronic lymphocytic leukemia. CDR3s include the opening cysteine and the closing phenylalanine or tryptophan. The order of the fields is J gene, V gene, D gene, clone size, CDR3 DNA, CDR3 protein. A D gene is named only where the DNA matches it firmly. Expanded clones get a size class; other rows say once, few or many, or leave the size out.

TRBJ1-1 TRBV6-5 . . TGTGCCAGCACACCTCAAGGAGAGAACACTGAAGCTTTCTTT CASTPQGENTEAFF
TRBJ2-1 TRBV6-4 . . TGTGCCAGCAGTGACTCAGGGAGCTCCTACAATGAGCAGTTCTTC CASSDSGSSYNEQFF
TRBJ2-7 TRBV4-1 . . TGCGCCAGCAGCCAAGAGGCCACTTTGGGCGAGCAGTACTTC CASSQEATLGEQYF
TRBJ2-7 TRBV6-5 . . TGTGCCACAAGAGGCAACTCCTACGAGCAGTACTTC CATRGNSYEQYF
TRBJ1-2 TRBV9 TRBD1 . TGTGCCAGCAGCGTAGGGGACAGGGGTTCTAACTATGGCTACACCTTC CASSVGDRGSNYGYTF
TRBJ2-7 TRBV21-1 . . TGTGCCAGCAGCAAAGGGCCACAGGGGAAATCCTACGAGCAGTACTTC CASSKGPQGKSYEQYF
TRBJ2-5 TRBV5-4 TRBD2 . TGTGCCAGCAGCCCAGGACTAGCGGGAGGAGAGACCCAGTACTTC CASSPGLAGGETQYF
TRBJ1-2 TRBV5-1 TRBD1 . TGCGCCAGCAGCTTGGGGGACAGGGGAGCAGGCAACTATGGCTACACCTTC CASSLGDRGAGNYGYTF
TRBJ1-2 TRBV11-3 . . TGTGCCAGCACCGAAGGGTCAGCTCAATATGGCTACACCTTC CASTEGSAQYGYTF
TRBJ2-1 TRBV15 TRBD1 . TGTGCCACCAGCTACTACAGGGGGCTTCCGAACAATGAGCAGTTCTTC CATSYYRGLPNNEQFF
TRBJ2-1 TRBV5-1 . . TGCGCCAGCAGCTTGGTGGGTGATGAGCAGTTCTTC CASSLVGDEQFF
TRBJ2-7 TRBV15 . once TGTGCCACCAGCAGTACCAGGAGGGCCTACGAGCAGTACTTC CATSSTRRAYEQYF
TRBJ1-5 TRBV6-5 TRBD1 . TGTGCCAGCAGACGACAGGGGGCTGCTAGTCAGCCCCAGCATTTT CASRRQGAASQPQHF
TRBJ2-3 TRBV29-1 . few TGCAGCGTTGGTCCCACAGATACGCAGTATTTT CSVGPTDTQYF
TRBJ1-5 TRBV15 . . TGTGCCACCAGCAGAGATTTGACGACAGCCAACAATCAGCCCCAGCATTTT CATSRDLTTANNQPQHF
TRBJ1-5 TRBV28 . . TGTGCCAGCAGTCTCCCAACCCTCCCCAATCAGCCCCAGCATTTT CASSLPTLPNQPQHF
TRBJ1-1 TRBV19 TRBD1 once TGTGCCAGTAGTACCGGGACAGATAACATGAACACTGAAGCTTTCTTT CASSTGTDNMNTEAFF
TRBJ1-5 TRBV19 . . TGTGCCAGTAGTATCCCCAGGGCGCAGAGCAATCAGCCCCAGCATTTT CASSIPRAQSNQPQHF
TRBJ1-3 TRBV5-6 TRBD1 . TGTGCCAGCAGCTTGGTCGCGGGACAGGGAGGAAACACCATATATTTT CASSLVAGQGGNTIYF
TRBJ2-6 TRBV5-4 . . TGTGCCAGCAGCACTCTTTTTTCTGGGGCCAACGTCCTGACTTTC CASSTLFSGANVLTF
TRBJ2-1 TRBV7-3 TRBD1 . TGTGCCAGCAGCTTGACCGGGACAGGTGGGGGCAATGAGCAGTTCTTC CASSLTGTGGGNEQFF
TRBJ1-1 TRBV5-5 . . TGTGCCAGCATCCTACCTGGGGTGAACACTGAAGCTTTCTTT CASILPGVNTEAFF
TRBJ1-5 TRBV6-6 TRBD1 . TGTGCCAGCAGTGCCTGGGACAGTAGCAATCAGCCCCAGCATTTT CASSAWDSSNQPQHF
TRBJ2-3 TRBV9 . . TGTGCCAGCAGCGTAGCTGGTCAGGGGAACACAGATACGCAGTATTTT CASSVAGQGNTDTQYF
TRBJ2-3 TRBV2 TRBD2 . TGTGCCAGCCAGAGACTAGCGGAACCCACAGATACGCAGTATTTT CASQRLAEPTDTQYF
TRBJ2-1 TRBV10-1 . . TGCGCCAGCAGTGAGTCGGGACTGGGGAGGACGGGCGGTGAGCAGTTCTTC CASSESGLGRTGGEQFF
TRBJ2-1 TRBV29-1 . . TGCAGCGTCGCCTCCTACAATGAGCAGTTCTTC CSVASYNEQFF
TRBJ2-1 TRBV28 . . TGTGCCAGCAGGTTAAACAATGAGCAGTTCTTC CASRLNNEQFF
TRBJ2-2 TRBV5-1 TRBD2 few TGCGCCAGCAGCTTGGTCCTAGCGGGAGGTGGCGGGGAGCTGTTTTTT CASSLVLAGGGGELFF
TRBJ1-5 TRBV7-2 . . TGTGCCAGCAGCTTAGAAGGGGGACTGCAGCCCCAGCATTTT CASSLEGGLQPQHF
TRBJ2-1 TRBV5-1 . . TGCGCCAGCAGCTTGGGAGCGTATTCCAATGAGCAGTTCTTC CASSLGAYSNEQFF
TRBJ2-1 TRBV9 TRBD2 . TGTGCCAGCAGCGGACTAGCGGACGACTCCTACAATGAGCAGTTCTTC CASSGLADDSYNEQFF
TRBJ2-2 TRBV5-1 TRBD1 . TGCGCCAGCGGTGCAGGGGGCACCGGGGAGCTGTTTTTT CASGAGGTGELFF
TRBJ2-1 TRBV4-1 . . TGCGCCAGCAGCCAAGATGGGCTAGACAATGAGCAGTTCTTC CASSQDGLDNEQFF
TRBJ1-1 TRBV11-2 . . TGTGCCAGCAGCTTAGATATGGGACCGAGGGCTTTCTTT CASSLDMGPRAFF
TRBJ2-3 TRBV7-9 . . TGTGCCAGCAGCCCCCCCGGCACAGATACGCAGTATTTT CASSPPGTDTQYF
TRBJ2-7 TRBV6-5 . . TGTGCCAGTAGTAGGGACACCACCTACGAGCAGTACTTC CASSRDTTYEQYF
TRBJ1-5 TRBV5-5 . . TGTGCCAGCAGCCCGACAGGAGGCAGCAATCAGCCCCAGCATTTT CASSPTGGSNQPQHF
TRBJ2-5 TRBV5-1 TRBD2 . TGCGCCAGCAGTTCCATAGCGGGCCAAGAGACCCAGTACTTC CASSSIAGQETQYF
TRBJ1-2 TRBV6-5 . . TGTGCCAGCAGTTCTGCCCCCAGCGGAATTTATGGCTACACCTTC CASSSAPSGIYGYTF